This T cell receptor beta chain was observed in a study of Graves' ophthalmopathy and Graves' hyperthyroidism (dated by TCRdb to the late 2010s). About the full investigation: Peripheral blood was collected before any treatment was given, at the time of initial diagnosis. To tell Graves' ophthalmopathy apart from Graves' hyperthyroidism, and to predict which patients would progress to ophthalmopathy, the study relied on TCR beta repertoire signatures. In total, 135 blood samples were TCR-sequenced: fewer than 50 ophthalmopathy, over 70 hyperthyroidism and some 17 hyperthyroidism-to-ophthalmopathy patients. A discovery set of 95 to 100 patients (more than 40 ophthalmopathy, 57 stable hyperthyroidism) was enrolled to explore V-J signatures distinguishing ophthalmopathy from hyperthyroidism. The independent validation cohort included about 19 hyperthyroidism patients plus 17 patients who later progressed from hyperthyroidism to ophthalmopathy. In five or six hyperthyroidism patients, the T-cell repertoires found in thyroid tissue were compared with those found in blood. Once sampling was done, hyperthyroidism patients were given methimazole at a starting dose of 30 mg daily, while ophthalmopathy patients were given high-dose intravenous methylprednisolone. The 90 or so discovery patients were randomly split 7:3 into training and test sets.

The table lists this clonotype with many counts. Its specific antigen is unknown. No base quality values were provided; no much bigger clone lies one nucleotide off. What the research found in general, with its limitations: In validation, the model predicted ophthalmopathy progression with 55% to 71% sensitivity and approximately 72% specificity; around twelve predicted patients were CT-confirmed with GO in a median of approximately 6.2 months. In cross-validation, the 13-signature model distinguished ophthalmopathy from stable hyperthyroidism with 85% to 90% sensitivity and around 81% specificity, and in the test set the corresponding values were approximately 80% and 75%. Among expanded thyroid clonotypes with frequency above 0.001, most also showed up in blood, which suggests that blood repertoires may reflect the thyroid immune response. Sample size was not predetermined statistically, and investigators were not blinded to group allocation.

TCR beta CDR3 regions were amplified from RNA transcripts for repertoire sequencing. The first round of RT-PCR was done with HTBI primers and the Qiagen OneStep RT-PCR kit, and was followed by a second round of multiplex PCR, then size selection and purification. Sequencing of the libraries was carried out on an Illumina HiSeq2000 in paired-end mode with 100 bp reads. On the study's bioinformatics: Reads were processed with SOAPnuke, discarding reads with adapters, uncalled bases, mean Phred below 15, or no exact constant-primer or identifier match. COPE v1.2.5 was used to merge the high-quality paired reads. Unique nucleotide sequences were defined as clonotypes and aligned to IMGT TRB V, D and J references using MiTCR v1.1. The analysis was limited to V-J combinations with a frequency above 0.0001, which together covered roughly 99% of the repertoires. A TCR clonal expansion and chaos score per V-J combination was defined as the ratio of F50 clonal expansion to chaos observed in the TCRdist matrix. Welch's t-statistics and random forest were used to reduce the features to about 14 V-J combinations, which were then used as input to a naive Bayes classifier. The similarity between thyroid and blood repertoires was quantified using the Morisita-Horn index. Through fastp at Q25 and MiXCR, TCRdb rebuilt clones from the public reads, retaining in-frame beta chains. Rows merge per CDR3 protein into single entries with the most common DNA and genes. The V and J calls were not made by the authors but by TCRdb's processing. Across this sample there are roughly 500,000 distinct CDR3 sequences, with approximately 15% seen only once. 9.5% to 10% of the sample is taken by the ten largest.

CDR3 length: 14 amino acids, cysteine to phenylalanine. Left in the record is the CDR3 DNA by itself, 42 bases read in frame from the first base. In the germline V gene (reference sequence), CDR1 corresponds to LNHDA and CDR2 to SQIVND. The germline V end is reduced by 5 bases and the J end by 4 bases; junction bases left unmatched: 8. The ophthalmopathy patients had moderately to severely active disease, with a Clinical Activity Score of 3 or higher, a NOSPECS grade of 4 or higher, and a disease duration of less than 3 months. Patients with other autoimmune diseases, uncontrolled infections, pregnancy or lactation were excluded. Diagnosis was based on clinical symptoms, serum thyroxine, TRAb, thyroid ultrasound and orbital computed tomography. PBMCs were isolated from 7.5 to 10 ml of fresh peripheral blood by Ficoll-Paque density gradient centrifugation. Total RNA was extracted with Trizol reagent and quality-checked on an Agilent 2100 Bioanalyzer.

The chain joins TRBV19 to TRBJ2-7; 7 bases in the middle match TRBD1. The sample comprised blood. The origin of this receptor is a woman aged 25-40 years with Graves' ophthalmopathy. Donor details come from another sample of the same person, matched by shared clones. The DNA sequence is as follows: TGTGCCAGTAGTCCAGGACAGGTTCGTTACGAGCAGTACTTC. The resulting protein is CASSPGQVRYEQYF.